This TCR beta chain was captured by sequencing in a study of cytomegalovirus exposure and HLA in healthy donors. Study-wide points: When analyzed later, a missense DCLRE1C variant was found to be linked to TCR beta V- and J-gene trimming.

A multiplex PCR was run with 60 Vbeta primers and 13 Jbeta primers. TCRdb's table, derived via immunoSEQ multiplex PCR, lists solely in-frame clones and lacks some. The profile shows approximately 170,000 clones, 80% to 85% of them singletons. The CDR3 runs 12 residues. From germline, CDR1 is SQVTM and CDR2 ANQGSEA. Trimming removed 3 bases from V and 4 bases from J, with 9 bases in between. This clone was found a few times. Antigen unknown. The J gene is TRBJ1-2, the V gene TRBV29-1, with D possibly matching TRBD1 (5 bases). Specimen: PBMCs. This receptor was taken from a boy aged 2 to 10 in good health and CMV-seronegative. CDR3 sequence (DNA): TGCAGCGTTGAGGGGCTGAGCTATGGCTACACCTTC. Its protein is CSVEGLSYGYTF.